This T cell receptor (beta chain) was sequenced for a study of blood T cell repertoires in COVID-19. The wider study: COVID-19 samples collected from the United States, Italy and Spain covered acute and convalescent phases. The analysed material was cDNA or gDNA that came from T cells, B-cell-depleted T cells, or PBMCs.

V shed 1 base, J shed 2 bases, and the junction held 1 base outside the gene matches. CDR1 is SQVTM and CDR2 is ANQGSEA in the germline V gene. The CDR3 runs to 13 residues. During active infection, Seattle patients enrolled and were then monitored through disease. Original processing notes: Amplification from reference gene primers served as the basis for estimated nucleated cell counts. The protocol was immunoSEQ multiplex PCR, while the TCRdb copy is restricted to in-frame clones and leaves out a portion. V, J and clone size are taken as reported in that table, and D and trimming were inferred from the DNA itself. The profile covers about 150,000 clones, with roughly 84% appearing a single time and roughly 8.3% taken by the ten largest.

Specimen: peripheral blood. This TCR came from a woman aged 55 to 70 with COVID-19, enrolled during active disease. V is TRBV29-1 and J is TRBJ2-7; 8 nucleotides agree with TRBD2. CDR3 loop: CSVEGTSPYEQYF. The CDR3 DNA reads as TGCAGCGTTGAAGGGACTAGCCCCTACGAGCAGTACTTC.